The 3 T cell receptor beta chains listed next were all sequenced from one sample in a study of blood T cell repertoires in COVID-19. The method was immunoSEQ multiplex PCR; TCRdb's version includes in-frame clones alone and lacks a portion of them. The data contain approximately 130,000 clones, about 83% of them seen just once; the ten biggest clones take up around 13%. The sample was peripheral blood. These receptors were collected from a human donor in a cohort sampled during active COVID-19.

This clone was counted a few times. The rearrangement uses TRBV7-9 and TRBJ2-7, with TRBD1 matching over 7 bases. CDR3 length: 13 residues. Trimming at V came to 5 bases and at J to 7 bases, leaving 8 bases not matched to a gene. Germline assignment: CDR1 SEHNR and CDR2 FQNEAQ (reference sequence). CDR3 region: CASSPPWGQEQYF. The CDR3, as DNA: TGTGCCAGCAGCCCCCCTTGGGGACAGGAGCAGTACTTC.

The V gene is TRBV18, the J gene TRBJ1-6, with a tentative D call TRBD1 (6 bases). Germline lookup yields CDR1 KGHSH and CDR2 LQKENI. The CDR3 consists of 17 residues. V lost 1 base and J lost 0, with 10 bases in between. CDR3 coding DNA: TGTGCCAGCTCACCACTGGAAGGGGGCTCCTATAATTCACCCCTCCACTTT. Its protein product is CASSPLEGGSYNSPLHF.

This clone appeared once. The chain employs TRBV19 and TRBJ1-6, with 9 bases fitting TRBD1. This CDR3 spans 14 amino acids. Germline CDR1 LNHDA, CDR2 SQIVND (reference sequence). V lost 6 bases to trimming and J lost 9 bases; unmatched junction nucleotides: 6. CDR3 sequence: CASRRRDRVSPLHF. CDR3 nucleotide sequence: TGTGCCAGTAGACGCCGGGACAGGGTTTCACCCCTCCACTTT.